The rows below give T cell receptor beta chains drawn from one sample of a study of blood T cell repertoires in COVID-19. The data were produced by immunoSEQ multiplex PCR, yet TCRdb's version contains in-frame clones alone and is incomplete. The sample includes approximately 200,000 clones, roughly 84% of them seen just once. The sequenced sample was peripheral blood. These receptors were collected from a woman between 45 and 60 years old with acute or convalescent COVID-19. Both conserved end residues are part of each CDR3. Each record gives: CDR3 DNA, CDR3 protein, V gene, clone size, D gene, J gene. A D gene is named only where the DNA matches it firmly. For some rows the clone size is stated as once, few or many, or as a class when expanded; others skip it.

CDR3nt: TGTGCCAGCAGCGGAGGGGGCAGGCGCTGGTCTGGCTACACCTTC
CDR3aa: CASSGGGRRWSGYTF
v_gene: TRBV6-5
abundance: once
d_gene: TRBD1
j_gene: TRBJ1-2

CDR3nt: TGTGCCAGCAGCCAAGATGGTAAGGGGCACTACGAGCAGTACTTC
CDR3aa: CASSQDGKGHYEQYF
v_gene: TRBV4-2
abundance: .
d_gene: .
j_gene: TRBJ2-7

CDR3nt: TGTGCCAGCCATCCCCCGGGACAGGGGACCTACGAGCAGTACTTC
CDR3aa: CASHPPGQGTYEQYF
v_gene: TRBV28
abundance: .
d_gene: TRBD1
j_gene: TRBJ2-7

CDR3nt: TGTGCCAGCAGCCCAGGGAATCAGCCCCAGCATTTT
CDR3aa: CASSPGNQPQHF
v_gene: TRBV25-1
abundance: .
d_gene: .
j_gene: TRBJ1-5

CDR3nt: TGTGCCAGCAGCAAGAACTCGGTTTCGAATTCACCCCTCCACTTT
CDR3aa: CASSKNSVSNSPLHF
v_gene: TRBV6-5
abundance: .
d_gene: .
j_gene: TRBJ1-6

CDR3nt: TGTGCCAGTAGACGACAGGGCTCGGCCGGGGAGCTGTTTTTT
CDR3aa: CASRRQGSAGELFF
v_gene: TRBV19
abundance: .
d_gene: TRBD1
j_gene: TRBJ2-2

CDR3nt: TGTGCCATCAGTGGGCGGGGGACAGGGGACCCCTACGAGCAGTACTTC
CDR3aa: CAISGRGTGDPYEQYF
v_gene: TRBV10-3
abundance: .
d_gene: TRBD1
j_gene: TRBJ2-7

CDR3nt: TGTGCCAGTAGTCCTGGGGGCGGCGTCCCGAAAGACACCTTC
CDR3aa: CASSPGGGVPKDTF
v_gene: TRBV19
abundance: few
d_gene: .
j_gene: TRBJ1-2

CDR3nt: TGTGCCAGCAGTGAAGAGGACAGGGGGCGAGGCTATGGCTACACCTTC
CDR3aa: CASSEEDRGRGYGYTF
v_gene: TRBV6-1
abundance: .
d_gene: TRBD1
j_gene: TRBJ1-2

CDR3nt: TGTGCCAGCAGCGCGTACTCCGGGACCCAGTACTTC
CDR3aa: CASSAYSGTQYF
v_gene: TRBV7-8
abundance: .
d_gene: .
j_gene: TRBJ2-5

CDR3nt: TGTGCCAGCAGAGTGGGCCTTGGAAACACCATATATTTT
CDR3aa: CASRVGLGNTIYF
v_gene: TRBV6-5
abundance: .
d_gene: .
j_gene: TRBJ1-3

CDR3nt: TGTGCCAGCAGCTTGGTGCATCAGGGGGGCCACGAGCAGTACTTC
CDR3aa: CASSLVHQGGHEQYF
v_gene: TRBV5-4
abundance: .
d_gene: .
j_gene: TRBJ2-7

CDR3nt: TGTGCCACTTACGGCGGGGGCTATCAGCCCCAGCATTTT
CDR3aa: CATYGGGYQPQHF
v_gene: TRBV19
abundance: .
d_gene: .
j_gene: TRBJ1-5